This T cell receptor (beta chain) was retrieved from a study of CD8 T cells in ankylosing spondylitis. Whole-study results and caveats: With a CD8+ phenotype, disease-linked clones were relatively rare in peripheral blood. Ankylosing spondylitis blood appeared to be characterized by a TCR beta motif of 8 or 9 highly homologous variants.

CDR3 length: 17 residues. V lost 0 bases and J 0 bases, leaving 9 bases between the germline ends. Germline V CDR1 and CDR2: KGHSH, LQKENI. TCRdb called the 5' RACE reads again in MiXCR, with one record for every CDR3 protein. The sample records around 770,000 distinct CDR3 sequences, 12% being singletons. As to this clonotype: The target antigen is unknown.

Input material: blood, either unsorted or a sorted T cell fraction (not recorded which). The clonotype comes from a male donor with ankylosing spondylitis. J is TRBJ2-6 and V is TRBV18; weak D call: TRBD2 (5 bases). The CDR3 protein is CASSPPGVYSGANVLTF. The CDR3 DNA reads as TGTGCCAGCTCACCACCCGGGGTCTACTCTGGGGCCAACGTCCTGACTTTC.